Detailed here is one T cell receptor (beta chain). This record comes from a study of blood T cell repertoires in COVID-19. Authors' processing steps: Estimation of nucleated cell counts relied on the amplification of reference gene primers. The assay was immunoSEQ multiplex PCR, and TCRdb's table has in-frame clones only and misses some. V and J calls and clone size are given by that table; D and trimming were obtained from the DNA. The sample includes around 40,000 clones, roughly 86% of them seen just once. Germline V gene sequence: CDR1 LGHDT, CDR2 YNNKEL (reference sequence). V was clipped by 1 base and J by 8 bases, with 11 bases between them. The CDR3 loop spans 13 amino acids.

The clonotype originates from a human donor in a cohort sampled during active COVID-19. This chain uses TRBV3-1 (or the pseudogene TRBV3-2) with TRBJ1-2; TRBD1 is a possible D gene (6 bases). The sequenced material came from peripheral blood. CDR3 sequence (DNA): TGTGCCAGCAGCCAAGCGCACAGGGACGGCTACACCTTC. Residues: CASSQAHRDGYTF.